This T cell receptor beta chain was sequenced for a study of control samples from healthy donors and cancer patients. Libraries were prepared by immunoSEQ multiplex PCR; TCRdb keeps only in-frame clonotypes and omits some of them. Of 98,000 or so clones listed, just under 85% are singletons. Germline assignment: CDR1 MNHEY and CDR2 SVGAGI. The CDR3 spans 16 residues. Unmatched junction bases numbered 9, after V lost 0 bases and J lost 10 bases. Source material: blood. The rearrangement uses TRBV6-5 and TRBJ1-6, with 7 bases fitting TRBD1. The sequence was obtained from a man aged 18-30 years in good health. The CDR3 reads CASSYSFGTAGSPLHF. The CDR3 DNA follows: TGTGCCAGCAGTTACTCGTTTGGGACAGCTGGATCACCCCTCCACTTT.